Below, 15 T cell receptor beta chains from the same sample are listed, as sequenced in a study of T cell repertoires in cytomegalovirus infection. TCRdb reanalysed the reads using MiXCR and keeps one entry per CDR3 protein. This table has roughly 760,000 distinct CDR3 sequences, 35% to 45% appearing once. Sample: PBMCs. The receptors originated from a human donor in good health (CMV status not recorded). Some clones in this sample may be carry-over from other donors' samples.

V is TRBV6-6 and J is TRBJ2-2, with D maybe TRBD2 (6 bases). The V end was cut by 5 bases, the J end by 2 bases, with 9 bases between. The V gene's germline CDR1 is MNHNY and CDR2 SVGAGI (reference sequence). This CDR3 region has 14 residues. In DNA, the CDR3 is TGTGCCAGCAGTGGGAGGTCCAACACCGGGGAGCTGTTTTTT. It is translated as CASSGRSNTGELFF.

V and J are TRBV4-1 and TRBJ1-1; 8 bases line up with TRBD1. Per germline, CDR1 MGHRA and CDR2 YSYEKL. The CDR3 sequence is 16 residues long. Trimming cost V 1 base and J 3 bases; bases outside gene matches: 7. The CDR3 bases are TGCGCCAGCAGCCAAGCGGCGACGACAGGGGACACTGAAGCTTTCTTT. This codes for CASSQAATTGDTEAFF.

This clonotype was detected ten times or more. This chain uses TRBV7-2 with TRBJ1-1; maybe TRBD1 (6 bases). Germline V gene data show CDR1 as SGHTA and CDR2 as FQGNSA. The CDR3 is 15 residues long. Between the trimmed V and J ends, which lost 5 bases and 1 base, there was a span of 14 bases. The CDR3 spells CASSLNRAWNTEAFF. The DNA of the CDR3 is TGTGCCAGCAGCCTGAACAGGGCCTGGAACACTGAAGCTTTCTTT.

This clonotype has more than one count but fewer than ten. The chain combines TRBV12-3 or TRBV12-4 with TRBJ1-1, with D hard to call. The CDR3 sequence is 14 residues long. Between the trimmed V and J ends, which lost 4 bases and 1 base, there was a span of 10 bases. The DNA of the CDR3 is TGTGCCAGCAGTTGGGGTCCGGGGAACACTGAAGCTTTCTTT. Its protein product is CASSWGPGNTEAFF.

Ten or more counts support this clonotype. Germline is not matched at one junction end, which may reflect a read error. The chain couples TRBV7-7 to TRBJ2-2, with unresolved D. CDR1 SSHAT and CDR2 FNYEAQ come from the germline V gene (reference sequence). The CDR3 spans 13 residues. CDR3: CASSVSTSGELFF. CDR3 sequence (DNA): TGTGCTAGCAGCGTGTCCACCTCCGGGGAGCTGTTTTTT.

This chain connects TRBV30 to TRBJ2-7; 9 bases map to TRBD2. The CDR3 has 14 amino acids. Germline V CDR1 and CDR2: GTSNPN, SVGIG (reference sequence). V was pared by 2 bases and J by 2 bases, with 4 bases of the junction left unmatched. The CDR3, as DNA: TGTGCCTGGAGTAATAGCGGGGGACCCTACGAGCAGTACTTC. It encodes CAWSNSGGPYEQYF.

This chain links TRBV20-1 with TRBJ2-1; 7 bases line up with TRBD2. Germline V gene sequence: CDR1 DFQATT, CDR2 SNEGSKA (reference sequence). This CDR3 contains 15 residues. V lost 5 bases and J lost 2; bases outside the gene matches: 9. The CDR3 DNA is TGCAGTGCTGCGAGACTAGCCGTTACCTACAATGAGCAGTTCTTC. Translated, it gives CSAARLAVTYNEQFF.

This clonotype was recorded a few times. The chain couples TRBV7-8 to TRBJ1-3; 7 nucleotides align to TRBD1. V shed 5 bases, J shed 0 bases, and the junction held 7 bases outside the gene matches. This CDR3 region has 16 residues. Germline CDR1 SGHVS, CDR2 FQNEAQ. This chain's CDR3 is CASSTRQGPSGNTIYF. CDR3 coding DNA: TGTGCCAGCAGCACACGACAGGGACCCTCTGGAAACACCATATATTTT. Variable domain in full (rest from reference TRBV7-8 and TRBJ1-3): GAGVSQSPRYKVAKRGQDVALRCDPISGHVSLFWYQQALGQGPEFLTYFQNEAQLDKSGLPSDRFFAERPEGSVSTLKIQRTQQEDSAVYLCASSTRQGPSGNTIYFGEGSWLTVV.

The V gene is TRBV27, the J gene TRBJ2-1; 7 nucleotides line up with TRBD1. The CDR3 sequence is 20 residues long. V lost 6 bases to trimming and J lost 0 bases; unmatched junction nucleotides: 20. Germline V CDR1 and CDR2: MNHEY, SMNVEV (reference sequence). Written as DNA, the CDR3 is TGTGCCAGCAGCCTGGCCCCGGGACAGTCAACCCTTAGCTCCTACAATGAGCAGTTCTTC. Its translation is CASSLAPGQSTLSSYNEQFF.

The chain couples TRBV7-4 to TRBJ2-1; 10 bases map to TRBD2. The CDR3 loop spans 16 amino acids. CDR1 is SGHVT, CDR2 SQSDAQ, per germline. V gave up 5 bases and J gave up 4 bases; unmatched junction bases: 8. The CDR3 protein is CASSLQREGLYNEQFF. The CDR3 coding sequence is TGTGCCAGCAGCCTCCAGCGGGAGGGCCTTTACAATGAGCAGTTCTTC. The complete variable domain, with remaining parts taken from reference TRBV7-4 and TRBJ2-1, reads GAGVSQSPRYKVAKRGRDVALRCDSISGHVTLYWYRQTLGQGSEVLTYSQSDAQRDKSGRPSGRFSAERPERSVSTLKIQRTEQGDSAVYLCASSLQREGLYNEQFFGPGTRLTVL.

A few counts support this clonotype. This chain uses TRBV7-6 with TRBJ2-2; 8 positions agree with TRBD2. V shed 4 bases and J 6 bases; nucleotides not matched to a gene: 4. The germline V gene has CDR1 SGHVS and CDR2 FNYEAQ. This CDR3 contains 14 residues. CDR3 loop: CASSSRGGSGELFF. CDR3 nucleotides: TGTGCCAGCAGCTCCCGGGGGGGCTCCGGGGAGCTGTTTTTT.

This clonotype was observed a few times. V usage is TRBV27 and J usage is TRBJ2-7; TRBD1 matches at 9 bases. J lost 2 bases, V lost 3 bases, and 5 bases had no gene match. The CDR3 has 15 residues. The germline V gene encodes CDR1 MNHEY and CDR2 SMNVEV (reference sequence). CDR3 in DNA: TGTGCCAGCAGTTTGCAGGACAGGGGACCCTACGAGCAGTACTTC. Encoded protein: CASSLQDRGPYEQYF.

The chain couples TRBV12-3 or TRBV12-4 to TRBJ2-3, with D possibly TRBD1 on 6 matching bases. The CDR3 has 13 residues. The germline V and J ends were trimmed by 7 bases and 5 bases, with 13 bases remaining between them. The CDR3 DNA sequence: TGTGCCAGCACAAGGACAGCGAGAGATACGCAGTATTTT. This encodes CASTRTARDTQYF.

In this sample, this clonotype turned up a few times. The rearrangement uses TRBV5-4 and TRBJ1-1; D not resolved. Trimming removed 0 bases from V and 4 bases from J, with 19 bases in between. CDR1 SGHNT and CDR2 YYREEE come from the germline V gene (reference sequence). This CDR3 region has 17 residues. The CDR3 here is CASSLGARQGVTTEAFF. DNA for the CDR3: TGTGCCAGCAGCTTGGGAGCAAGGCAAGGAGTGACCACTGAAGCTTTCTTT.

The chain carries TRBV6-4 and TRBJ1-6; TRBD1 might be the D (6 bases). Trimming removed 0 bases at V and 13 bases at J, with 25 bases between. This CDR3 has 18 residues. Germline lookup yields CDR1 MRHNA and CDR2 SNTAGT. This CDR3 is CASSDSGGRNFEPGPLHF. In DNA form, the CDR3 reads TGTGCCAGCAGTGACTCCGGGGGGCGGAATTTCGAGCCTGGGCCCCTCCACTTT.